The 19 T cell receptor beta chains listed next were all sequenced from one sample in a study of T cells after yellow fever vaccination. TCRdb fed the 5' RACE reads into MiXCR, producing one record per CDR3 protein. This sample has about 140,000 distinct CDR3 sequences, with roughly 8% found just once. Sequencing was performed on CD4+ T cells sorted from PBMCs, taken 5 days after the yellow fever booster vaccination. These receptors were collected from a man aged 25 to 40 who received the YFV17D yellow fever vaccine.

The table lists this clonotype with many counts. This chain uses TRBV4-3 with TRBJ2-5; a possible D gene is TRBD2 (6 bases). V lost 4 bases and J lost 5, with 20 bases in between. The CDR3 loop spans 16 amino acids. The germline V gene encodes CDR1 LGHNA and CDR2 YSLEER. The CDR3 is CASSPGRRGYAETQYF. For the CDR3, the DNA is TGCGCCAGCAGCCCAGGGCGGAGGGGTTATGCGGAGACCCAGTACTTC.

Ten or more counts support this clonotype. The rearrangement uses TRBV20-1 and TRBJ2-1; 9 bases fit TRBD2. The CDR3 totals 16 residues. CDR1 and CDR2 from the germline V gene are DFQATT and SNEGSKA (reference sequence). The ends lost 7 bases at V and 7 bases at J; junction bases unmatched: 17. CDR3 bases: TGCAGTGTCGGTTCTTTAGCGGGAGTAGGTTGGAATGAGCAGTTCTTC. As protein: CSVGSLAGVGWNEQFF.

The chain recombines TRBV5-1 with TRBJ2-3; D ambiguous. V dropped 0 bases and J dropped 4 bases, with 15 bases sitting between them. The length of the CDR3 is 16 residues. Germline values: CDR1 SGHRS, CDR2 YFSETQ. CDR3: CASSLAPPVGADTQYF. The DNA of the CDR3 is TGCGCCAGCAGCTTGGCCCCCCCGGTCGGCGCAGATACGCAGTATTTT.

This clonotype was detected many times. CDR3 protein: CSAVSGANVLTF. Here the CDR3 DNA reads TGCAGCGCTGTATCTGGGGCCAACGTCCTGACTTTC. The chain uses TRBV29-1 and TRBJ2-6; D gene ambiguous. The ends were cut back, 7 bases at V and 1 base at J, with 5 bases in the middle. Germline CDR1 SQVTM, CDR2 ANQGSEA. This CDR3 spans 12 amino acids.

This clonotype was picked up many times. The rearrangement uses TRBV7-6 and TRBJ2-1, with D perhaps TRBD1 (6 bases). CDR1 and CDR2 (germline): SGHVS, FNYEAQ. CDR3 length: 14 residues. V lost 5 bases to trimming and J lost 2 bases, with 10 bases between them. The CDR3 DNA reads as TGTGCCAGCAGCCTGACAGGAGCCTACAATGAGCAGTTCTTC. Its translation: CASSLTGAYNEQFF. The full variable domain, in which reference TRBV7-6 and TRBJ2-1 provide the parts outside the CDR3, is GAGVSQSPRYKVTKRGQDVALRCDPISGHVSLYWYRQALGQGPEFLTYFNYEAQQDKSGLPNDRFSAERPEGSISTLTIQRTEQRDSAMYRCASSLTGAYNEQFFGPGTRLTVL.

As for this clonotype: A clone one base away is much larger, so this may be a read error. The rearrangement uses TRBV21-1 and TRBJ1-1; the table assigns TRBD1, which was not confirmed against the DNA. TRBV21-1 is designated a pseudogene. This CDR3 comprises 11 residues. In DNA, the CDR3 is TGTGCCAGCAACGGACATGCTGAAGCTTTCTTT. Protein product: CASNGHAEAFF.

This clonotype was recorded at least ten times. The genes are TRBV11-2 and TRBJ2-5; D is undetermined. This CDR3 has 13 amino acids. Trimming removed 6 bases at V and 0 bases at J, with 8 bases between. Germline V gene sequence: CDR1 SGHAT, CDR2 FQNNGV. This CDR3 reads CASSTGHQETQYF. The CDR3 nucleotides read TGTGCCAGCAGTACTGGCCACCAAGAGACCCAGTACTTC.

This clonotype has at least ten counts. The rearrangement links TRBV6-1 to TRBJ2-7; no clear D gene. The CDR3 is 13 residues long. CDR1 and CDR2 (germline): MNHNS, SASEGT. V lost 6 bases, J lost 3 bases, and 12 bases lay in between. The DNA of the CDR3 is TGTGCCAGCAGCCCGACACACATCTACGAGCAGTACTTC. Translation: CASSPTHIYEQYF.

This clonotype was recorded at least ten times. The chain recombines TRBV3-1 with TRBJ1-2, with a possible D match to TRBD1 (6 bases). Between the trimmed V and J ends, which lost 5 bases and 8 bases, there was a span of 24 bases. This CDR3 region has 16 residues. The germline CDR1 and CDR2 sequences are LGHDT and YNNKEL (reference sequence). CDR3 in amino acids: CASSSPPQGRSSGYTF. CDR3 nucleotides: TGTGCCAGCAGCTCACCCCCGCAGGGGAGGTCGAGCGGCTACACCTTC.

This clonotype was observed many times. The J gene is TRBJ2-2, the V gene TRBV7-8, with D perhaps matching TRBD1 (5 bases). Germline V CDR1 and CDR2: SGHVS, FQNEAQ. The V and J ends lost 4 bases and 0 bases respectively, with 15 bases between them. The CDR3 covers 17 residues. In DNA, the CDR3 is TGTGCCAGCAGCTCACACAGGATAATCGCGAACACCGGGGAGCTGTTTTTT. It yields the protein CASSSHRIIANTGELFF.

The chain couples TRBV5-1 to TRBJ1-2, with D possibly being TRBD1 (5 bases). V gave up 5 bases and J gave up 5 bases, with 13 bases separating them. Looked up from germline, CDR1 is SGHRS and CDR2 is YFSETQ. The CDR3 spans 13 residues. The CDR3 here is CASRKQTEYGYTF. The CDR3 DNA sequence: TGCGCCAGCAGAAAACAGACAGAATATGGCTACACCTTC.

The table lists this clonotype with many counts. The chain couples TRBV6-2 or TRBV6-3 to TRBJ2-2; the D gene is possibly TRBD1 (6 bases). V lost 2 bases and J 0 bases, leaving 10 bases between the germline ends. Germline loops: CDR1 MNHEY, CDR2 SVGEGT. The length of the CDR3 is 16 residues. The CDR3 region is CASSYGGRANTGELFF. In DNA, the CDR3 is TGTGCCAGCAGTTACGGGGGCAGAGCGAACACCGGGGAGCTGTTTTTT.

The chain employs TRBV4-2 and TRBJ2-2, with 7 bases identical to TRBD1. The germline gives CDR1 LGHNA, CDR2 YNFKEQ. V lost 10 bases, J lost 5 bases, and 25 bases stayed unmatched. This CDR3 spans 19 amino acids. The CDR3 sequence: CAMGPGLGGAVFRTGELFF. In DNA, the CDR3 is TGTGCCATGGGCCCCGGGCTAGGGGGCGCAGTTTTTCGTACCGGGGAGCTGTTTTTT.

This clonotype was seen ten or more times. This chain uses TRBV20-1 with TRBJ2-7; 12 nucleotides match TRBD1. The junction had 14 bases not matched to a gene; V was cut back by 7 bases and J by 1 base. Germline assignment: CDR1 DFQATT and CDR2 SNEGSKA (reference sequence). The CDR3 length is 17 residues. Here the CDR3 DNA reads TGCAGTGGTTCGCCGGGACAGGGGGCCCACTTTTCCTACGAGCAGTACTTC. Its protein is CSGSPGQGAHFSYEQYF.

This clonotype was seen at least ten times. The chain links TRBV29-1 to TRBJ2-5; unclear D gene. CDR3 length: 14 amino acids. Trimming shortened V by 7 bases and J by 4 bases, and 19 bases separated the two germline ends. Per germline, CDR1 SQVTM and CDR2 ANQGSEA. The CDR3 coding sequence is TGCAGCGCTGCACCTACCGGGTCTATAGAGACCCAGTACTTC. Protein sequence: CSAAPTGSIETQYF.

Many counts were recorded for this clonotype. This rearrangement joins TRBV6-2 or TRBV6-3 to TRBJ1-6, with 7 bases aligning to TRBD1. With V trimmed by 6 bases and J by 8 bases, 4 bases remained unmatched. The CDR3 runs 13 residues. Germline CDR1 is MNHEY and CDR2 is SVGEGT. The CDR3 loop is CASRRTGDSPLHF. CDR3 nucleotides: TGTGCCAGCAGACGCACAGGGGATTCACCCCTCCACTTT.

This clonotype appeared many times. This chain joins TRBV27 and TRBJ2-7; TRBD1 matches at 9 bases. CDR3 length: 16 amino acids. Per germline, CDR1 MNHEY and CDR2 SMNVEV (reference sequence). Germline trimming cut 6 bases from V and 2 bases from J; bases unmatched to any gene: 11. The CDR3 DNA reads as TGTGCCAGCAGAGCAACAGGGGGCCGAGGCGCCTACGAGCAGTACTTC. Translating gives CASRATGGRGAYEQYF.

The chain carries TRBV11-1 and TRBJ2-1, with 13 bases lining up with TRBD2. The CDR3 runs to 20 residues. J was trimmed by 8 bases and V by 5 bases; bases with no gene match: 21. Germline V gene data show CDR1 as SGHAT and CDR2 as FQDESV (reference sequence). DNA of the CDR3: TGTGCCAGCAGCCACCGAGGACTAGCGGGAGTTCCGGTGGGGATCTATGAGCAGTTCTTC. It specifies CASSHRGLAGVPVGIYEQFF.

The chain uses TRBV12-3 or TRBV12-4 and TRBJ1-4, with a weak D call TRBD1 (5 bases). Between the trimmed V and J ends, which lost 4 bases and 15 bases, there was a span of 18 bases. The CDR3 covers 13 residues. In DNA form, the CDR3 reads TGTGCCAGCAGTTCACCGGGACCATCTTTTTTGTTTTTT. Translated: CASSSPGPSFLFF.